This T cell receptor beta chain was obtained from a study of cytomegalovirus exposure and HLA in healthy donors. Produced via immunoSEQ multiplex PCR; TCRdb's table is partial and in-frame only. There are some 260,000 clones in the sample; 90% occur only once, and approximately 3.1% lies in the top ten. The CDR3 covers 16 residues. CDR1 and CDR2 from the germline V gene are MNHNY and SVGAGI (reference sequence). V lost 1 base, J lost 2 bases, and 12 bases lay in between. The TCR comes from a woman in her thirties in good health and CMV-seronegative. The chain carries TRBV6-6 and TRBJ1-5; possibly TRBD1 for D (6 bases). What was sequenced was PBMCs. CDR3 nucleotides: TGTGCCAGCAGTTACTTAGGGACAAATGGCAATCAGCCCCAGCATTTT. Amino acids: CASSYLGTNGNQPQHF.